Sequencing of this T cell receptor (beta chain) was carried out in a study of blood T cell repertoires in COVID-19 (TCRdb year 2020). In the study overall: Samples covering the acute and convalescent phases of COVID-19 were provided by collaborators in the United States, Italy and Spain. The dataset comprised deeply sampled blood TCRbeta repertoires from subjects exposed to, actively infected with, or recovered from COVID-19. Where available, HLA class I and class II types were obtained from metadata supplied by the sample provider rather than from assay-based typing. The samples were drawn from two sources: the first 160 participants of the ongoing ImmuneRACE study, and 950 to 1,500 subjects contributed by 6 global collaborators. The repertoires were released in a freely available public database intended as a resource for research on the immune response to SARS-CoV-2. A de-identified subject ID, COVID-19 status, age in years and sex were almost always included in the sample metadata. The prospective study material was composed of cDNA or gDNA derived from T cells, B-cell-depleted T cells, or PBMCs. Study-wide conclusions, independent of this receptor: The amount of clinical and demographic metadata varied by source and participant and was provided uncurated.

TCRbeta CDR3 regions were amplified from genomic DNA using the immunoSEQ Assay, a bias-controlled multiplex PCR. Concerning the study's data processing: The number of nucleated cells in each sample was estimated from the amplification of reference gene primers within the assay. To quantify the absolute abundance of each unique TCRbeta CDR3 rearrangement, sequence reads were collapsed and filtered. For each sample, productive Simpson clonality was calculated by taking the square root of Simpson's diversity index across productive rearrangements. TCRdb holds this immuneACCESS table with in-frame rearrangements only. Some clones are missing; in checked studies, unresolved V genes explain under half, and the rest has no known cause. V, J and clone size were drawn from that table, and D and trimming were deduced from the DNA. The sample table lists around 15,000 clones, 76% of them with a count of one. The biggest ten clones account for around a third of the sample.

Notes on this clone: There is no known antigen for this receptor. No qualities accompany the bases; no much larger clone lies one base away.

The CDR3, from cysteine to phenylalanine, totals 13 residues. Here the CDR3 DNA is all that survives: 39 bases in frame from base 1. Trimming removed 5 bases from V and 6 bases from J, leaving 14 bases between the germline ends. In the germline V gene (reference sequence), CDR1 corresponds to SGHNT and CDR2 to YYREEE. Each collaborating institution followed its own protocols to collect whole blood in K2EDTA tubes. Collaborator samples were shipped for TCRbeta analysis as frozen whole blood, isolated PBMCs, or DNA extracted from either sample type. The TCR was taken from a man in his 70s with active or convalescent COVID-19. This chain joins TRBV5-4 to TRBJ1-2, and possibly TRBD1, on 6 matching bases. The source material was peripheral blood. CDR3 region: CASRPDRSDGYTF. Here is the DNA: TGTGCCAGCAGACCAGACAGGAGCGATGGCTACACCTTC.